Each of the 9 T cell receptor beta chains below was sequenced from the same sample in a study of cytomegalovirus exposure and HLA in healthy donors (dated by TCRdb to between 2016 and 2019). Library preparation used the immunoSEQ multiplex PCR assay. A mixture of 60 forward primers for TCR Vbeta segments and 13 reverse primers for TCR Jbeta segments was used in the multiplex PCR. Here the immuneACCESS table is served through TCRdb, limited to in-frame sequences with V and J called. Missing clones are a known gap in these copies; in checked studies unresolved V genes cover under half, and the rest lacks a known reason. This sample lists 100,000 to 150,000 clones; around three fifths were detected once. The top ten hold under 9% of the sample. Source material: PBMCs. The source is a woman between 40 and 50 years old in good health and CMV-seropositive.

CDR3 sequence reads: CASTDSLNTEAFF. The CDR3 DNA reads TGTGCCAGCACAGACAGCTTGAACACTGAAGCTTTCTTT. This sequence joins TRBV6-1 and TRBJ1-1; possibly TRBD1 for D (5 bases). Looked up from germline, CDR1 is MNHNS and CDR2 is SASEGT. The CDR3 extends over 13 amino acids. Trimming removed 7 bases from V and 0 bases from J, with 9 bases in between.

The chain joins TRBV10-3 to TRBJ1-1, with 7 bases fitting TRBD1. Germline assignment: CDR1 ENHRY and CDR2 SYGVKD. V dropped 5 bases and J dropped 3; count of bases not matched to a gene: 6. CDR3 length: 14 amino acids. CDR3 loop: CAISRKGADTEAFF. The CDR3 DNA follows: TGTGCCATCAGTCGGAAGGGGGCAGACACTGAAGCTTTCTTT.

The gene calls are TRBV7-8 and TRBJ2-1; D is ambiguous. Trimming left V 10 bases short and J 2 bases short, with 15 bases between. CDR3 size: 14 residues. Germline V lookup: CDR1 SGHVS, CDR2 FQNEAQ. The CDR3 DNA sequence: TGTGCCACCTGTCTGGGTGAGGCCTACAATGAGCAGTTCTTC. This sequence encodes CATCLGEAYNEQFF.

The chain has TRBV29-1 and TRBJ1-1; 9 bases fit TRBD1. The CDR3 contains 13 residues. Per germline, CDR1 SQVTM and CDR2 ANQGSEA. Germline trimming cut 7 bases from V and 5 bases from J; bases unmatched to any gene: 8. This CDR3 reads CSAVGQGKTEAFF. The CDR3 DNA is TGCAGCGCCGTTGGACAGGGGAAGACTGAAGCTTTCTTT. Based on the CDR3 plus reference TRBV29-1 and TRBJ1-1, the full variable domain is SAVISQKPSRDICQRGTSLTIQCQVDSQVTMMFWYRQQPGQSLTLIATANQGSEATYESGFVIDKFPISRPNLTFSTLTVSNMSPEDSSIYLCSAVGQGKTEAFFGQGTRLTVV.

DNA of the CDR3: TGTGCCAGCAGTGAAGTAGGACAGTGGACAACTAGCTCCTACGAGCAGTACTTC. As protein: CASSEVGQWTTSSYEQYF. This chain joins TRBV6-1 and TRBJ2-7; tentatively, D is TRBD1 (6 bases). Trimming stripped 1 base from V and 0 bases from J, with 19 bases between. CDR1 MNHNS and CDR2 SASEGT come from the germline V gene. The CDR3 length is 18 residues.

CDR3 bases: TGTGCCAGTAGTCCCCGGGACTACCGCACAGATACGCAGTATTTT. Its translation is CASSPRDYRTDTQYF. This chain links TRBV19 with TRBJ2-3, with 7 positions matching TRBD2. Germline V gene lookup returns CDR1 LNHDA and CDR2 SQIVND (reference sequence). The V gene end was trimmed by 5 bases and the J gene end by 1 base; junction bases not matched to a gene: 6. The CDR3 contains 15 residues.

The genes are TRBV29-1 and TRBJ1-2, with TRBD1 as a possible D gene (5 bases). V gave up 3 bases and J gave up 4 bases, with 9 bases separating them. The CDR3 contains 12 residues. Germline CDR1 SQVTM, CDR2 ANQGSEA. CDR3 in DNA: TGCAGCGTTGAGACAGTTCTCTATGGCTACACCTTC. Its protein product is CSVETVLYGYTF.

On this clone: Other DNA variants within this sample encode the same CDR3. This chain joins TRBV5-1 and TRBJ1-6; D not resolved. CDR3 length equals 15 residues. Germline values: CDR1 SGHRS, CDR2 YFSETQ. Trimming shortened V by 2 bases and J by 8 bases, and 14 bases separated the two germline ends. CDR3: CASSFSDISDSPLHF. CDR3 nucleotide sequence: TGCGCCAGCAGCTTCTCCGACATCTCTGATTCACCCCTCCACTTT. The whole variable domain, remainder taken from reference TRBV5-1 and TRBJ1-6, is KAGVTQTPRYLIKTRGQQVTLSCSPISGHRSVSWYQQTPGQGLQFLFEYFSETQRNKGNFPGRFSGRQFSNSRSEMNVSTLELGDSALYLCASSFSDISDSPLHFGNGTRLTVT.

Here the CDR3 DNA reads TGTGCCAGCAGCCAGGAAGCGGGAGCCTACAATGAGCAGTTCTTC. It codes for CASSQEAGAYNEQFF. The rearrangement uses TRBV4-2 and TRBJ2-1; 8 bases are shared with TRBD2. CDR3 length equals 15 residues. The J segment lost 2 bases and the V segment lost 3 bases, leaving 3 bases of the junction unmatched. The germline gives CDR1 LGHNA, CDR2 YNFKEQ.